This T cell receptor (beta chain) was observed in a study of blood T cells in healthy people across ages. About the study: Template switching recovered approximately one barcoded beta molecule for every two T cells.

The use of a sample-barcoded 5' primer and a J-beta primer mix characterized a second PCR of about 7 to 12 cycles. One entry per CDR3 protein results from TCRdb running MiXCR on the 5' RACE reads. Here the sample spans 2 million or so distinct CDR3 sequences, around half being singletons. As regards this clonotype: Its antigen remains unknown.

Overall study findings and caveats: A strong correlation was found between TCR beta diversity and the percentage of naive T cells.

This CDR3 contains 16 residues. The germline V gene encodes CDR1 SNHLY and CDR2 FYNNEI. Trimming took 3 bases from V and 5 from J; bases not matched to a gene: 8. The chain carries TRBV2 and TRBJ2-1; 9 positions agree with TRBD2. Material for sequencing was blood. The clonotype comes from a woman in her thirties or forties in good health. The CDR3 nucleotides are TGTGCCAGCAGTGACTTGGCGGGGGGGTCCAACAATGAGCAGTTCTTC. This gives the protein CASSDLAGGSNNEQFF.